The clone carrying this T cell receptor (beta chain) was seen a single time. The antigen is undetermined. This sample is part of a study of T cells in localized non-small cell lung cancer. General study results and limits: Sequencing covered just one tumor region, so heterogeneity cannot be ruled out. There were a median around 53 of the top 100 tumor clones appearing in adjacent lung.

Trimming removed 1 base at V and 2 bases at J, with 16 bases between. Germline V gene lookup returns CDR1 GTSNPN and CDR2 SVGIG (reference sequence). This CDR3 is 16 amino acids long. Assay: immunoSEQ multiplex PCR; the TCRdb copy retains only in-frame clones and omits some. The sample contains 20,000 to 25,000 clones, roughly 90% of which appear only once. The material sequenced was peripheral blood, taken before any cancer treatment. The chain joins TRBV30 to TRBJ2-3; D may be TRBD1 or TRBD2 (7 bases each). The TCR originated in a man between 35 and 75 years old with stage III squamous cell lung carcinoma. CDR3 DNA sequence: TGTGCCTGGAGTGGGGGGGGACAGACTTTCACAGATACGCAGTATTTT. Protein product: CAWSGGGQTFTDTQYF.